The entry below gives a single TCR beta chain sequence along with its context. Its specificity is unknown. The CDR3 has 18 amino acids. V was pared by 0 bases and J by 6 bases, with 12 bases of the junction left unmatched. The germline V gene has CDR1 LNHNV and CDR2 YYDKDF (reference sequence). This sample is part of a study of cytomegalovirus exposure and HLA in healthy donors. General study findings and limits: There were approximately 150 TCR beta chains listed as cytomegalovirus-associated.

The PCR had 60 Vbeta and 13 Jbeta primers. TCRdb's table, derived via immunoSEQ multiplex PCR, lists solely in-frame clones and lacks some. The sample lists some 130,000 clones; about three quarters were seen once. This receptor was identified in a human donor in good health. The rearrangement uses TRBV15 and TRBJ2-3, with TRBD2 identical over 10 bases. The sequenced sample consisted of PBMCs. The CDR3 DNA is TGTGCCACCAGCAGAGATTATAGCGGGGGGACCCCAGGGGATACGCAGTATTTT. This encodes CATSRDYSGGTPGDTQYF.